The 3 T cell receptor beta chains below all came from one sample that was sequenced in a study of cytomegalovirus exposure and HLA in healthy donors. The PCR used 60 Vbeta and 13 Jbeta primers. Clones were read by immunoSEQ multiplex PCR, and TCRdb kept only the in-frame ones, dropping some. Of about 170,000 clones listed, 77% were seen once; the top ten hold about 3.1%. Material for sequencing was PBMCs. The receptors here all came from a female donor in good health and CMV-seronegative.

This chain joins TRBV9 and TRBJ1-2; 9 bases line up with TRBD1. CDR3 length: 15 residues. Unmatched junction bases numbered 7, after V lost 5 bases and J lost 2 bases. CDR1 and CDR2 (germline): SGDLS, YYNGEE. The CDR3 spells CASSVDRGLNYGYTF. CDR3 DNA: TGTGCCAGCAGTGTGGACAGGGGATTGAACTATGGCTACACCTTC.

This clone has only a few counts. The rearrangement joins TRBV29-1 to TRBJ2-7, with D maybe TRBD1 (5 bases). Germline V lookup: CDR1 SQVTM, CDR2 ANQGSEA. V was pared by 2 bases and J by 5 bases, with 13 bases between. This CDR3 has 13 residues. The CDR3 coding sequence is TGCAGCGTTGAATCCAGGGTGAGCGACGAGCAGTACTTC. Protein: CSVESRVSDEQYF.

This chain joins TRBV5-1 and TRBJ2-3, with 13 positions matching TRBD2. Germline-derived CDR1 and CDR2 are SGHRS and YFSETQ. Germline trimming cut 5 bases from V and 2 bases from J; bases unmatched to any gene: 5. The CDR3 extends over 16 amino acids. This chain's CDR3 is CASSLTSGGSTDTQYF. The DNA of the CDR3 is TGCGCCAGCAGTTTGACTAGCGGGGGGTCCACAGATACGCAGTATTTT.